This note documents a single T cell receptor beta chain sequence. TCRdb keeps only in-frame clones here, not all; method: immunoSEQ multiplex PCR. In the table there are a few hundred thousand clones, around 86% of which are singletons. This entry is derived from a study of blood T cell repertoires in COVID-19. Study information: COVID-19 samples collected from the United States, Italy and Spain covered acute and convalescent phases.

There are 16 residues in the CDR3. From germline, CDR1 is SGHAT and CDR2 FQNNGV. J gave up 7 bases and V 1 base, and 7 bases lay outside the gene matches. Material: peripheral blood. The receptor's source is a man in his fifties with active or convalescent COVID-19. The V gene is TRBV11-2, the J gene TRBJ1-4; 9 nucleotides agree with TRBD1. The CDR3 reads CASSLGTGGSGEKLFF. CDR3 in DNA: TGTGCCAGCAGCTTAGGCACAGGGGGCTCAGGTGAAAAACTGTTTTTT.